This is a list of T cell receptor beta chains from one sample in a study of blood T cell repertoires in COVID-19. The repertoire was sequenced with immunoSEQ multiplex PCR; TCRdb's copy has only in-frame clones and lacks some. The table shows about 130,000 clones, with roughly 83% occurring only once. The specimen was peripheral blood. These receptors were collected from a woman aged 80 or over with acute or convalescent COVID-19. CDR3s leave out the opening cysteine and the closing phenylalanine or tryptophan. Size is stated for part of the rows, as once, few or many counts, or as a class when the clone is expanded.

v_call | clone_size | cdr3_aa
TRBV4-1 | . | ASSPSSGGAFEQF
TRBV6-5 | few | ASSYTQGAETQY
TRBV2 | . | ASSEASRWRGTYEQY
TRBV6-5 | few | ASRPGQGVSPLH
TRBV12-5 | . | ASGLESGGREKLF
TRBV12-5 | few | ASGFLPNTDTQY
TRBV10-3 | . | AITQSGDSYGYT
TRBV6-5 | few | ASSITGVNYGYT
TRBV7-9 | . | ASSLGGRETTEAF
TRBV3-1/TRBV3-2 | . | ASSQVRSSGGYT
TRBV19 | once | ASSFKEGGYT
TRBV25-1 | once | ASSEFVGGDNSPLH
TRBV7-2 | . | ASSLEGGLNTEAF
TRBV11-2 | . | ASSLVAGGETQY
TRBV9 | . | ASSLDLEGNTEAF
TRBV7-9 | . | ASSLGTYTEAF
TRBV3-1/TRBV3-2 | once | ASSGGPGTDTQY
TRBV18 | . | ASSLKSSSYNSPLH
TRBV27 | . | ASRLAGSSYNEQF
TRBV6-5 | . | ASANPREQGAEAF
TRBV19 | . | ASSAAGLPNTEAF
TRBV4-2 | . | ASSQAFRRDSPLH
TRBV5-1 | . | ASGTDSNTEAF
TRBV27 | . | ATTPNSPRGTDTQY
TRBV7-3 | once | ASSPLPGLAGKETQY
TRBV6-1 | once | ASSEDIGTGETQY
TRBV15 | . | ATSRDRGRPQETQY
TRBV2 | once | ASFRGASSYEQY
TRBV18 | . | ASSPTGATGELF
TRBV9 | . | ASSVDGGSSEGEKLF
TRBV2 | few | ASNSGAGAPEAF
TRBV11-1 | . | ASSPDRNYGYT
TRBV3-1/TRBV3-2 | few | ASSQDPGRNTIY
TRBV5-1 | once | ASSLGRGRRINEKLF
TRBV7-2 | . | ASSTTGYEQF
TRBV4-1 | many | ASSRGQGPGANVLT
TRBV19 | . | ASSIARGRAFYGYT
TRBV18 | . | ASSPGVDQPQH
TRBV7-2 | . | ASSFSRGNGNTIY
TRBV3-1/TRBV3-2 | . | ASSQDPSPGGYGYT
TRBV5-1 | . | ASKPPGGGGTGELF
TRBV3-1/TRBV3-2 | few | ASSQTVEGMGYGYT